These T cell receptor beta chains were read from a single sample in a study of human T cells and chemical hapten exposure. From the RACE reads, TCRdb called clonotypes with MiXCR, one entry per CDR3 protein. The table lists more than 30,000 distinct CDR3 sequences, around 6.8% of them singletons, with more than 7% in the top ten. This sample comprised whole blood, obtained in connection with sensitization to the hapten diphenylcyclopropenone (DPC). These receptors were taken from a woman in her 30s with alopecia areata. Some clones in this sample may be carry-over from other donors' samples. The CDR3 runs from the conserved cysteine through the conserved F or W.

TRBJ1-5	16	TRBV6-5	CASSPRTGGGSQPQHF
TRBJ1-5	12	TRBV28	CASIGPNQPQHF
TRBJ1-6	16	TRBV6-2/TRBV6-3	CASSYRGGTDNSPLHF
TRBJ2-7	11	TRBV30	CAWSAQVEQYF
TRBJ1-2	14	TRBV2	CASSEGQGIFGYTF
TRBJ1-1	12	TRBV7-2	CASSLYGAEAFF
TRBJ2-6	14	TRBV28	CASSFSSGANVLTF
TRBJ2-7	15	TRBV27	CASSLVGSSYYEQYF
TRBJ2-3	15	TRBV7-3	CASSLVAGGTDTQYF
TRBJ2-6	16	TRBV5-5	CASSQEGQPGANVLTF
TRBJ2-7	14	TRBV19	CASTPGPGSYEQYF
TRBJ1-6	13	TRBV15	CATSREQVSPLHF
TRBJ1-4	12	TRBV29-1	CSGGQSYEKLSF
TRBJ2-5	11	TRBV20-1	CSAAKQETQYF
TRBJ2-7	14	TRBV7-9	CASSRGRDSYEQYF
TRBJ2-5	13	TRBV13	CASGVGYQETQYF
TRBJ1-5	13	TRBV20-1	CSVVGERGQPQHF
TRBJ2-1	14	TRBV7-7	CASSLAGVGNEQFF
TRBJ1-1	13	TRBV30	CAWNRQGRTEAFF
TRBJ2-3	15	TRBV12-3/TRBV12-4	CASSARGGGADTQYF
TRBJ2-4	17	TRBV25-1	CASSDPPRGIAKNIQYF
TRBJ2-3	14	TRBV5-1	CASSLDPSTDTQYF
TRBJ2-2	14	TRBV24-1	CATSDRTQTGELFF
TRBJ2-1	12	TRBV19	CASSPVGGEQFF
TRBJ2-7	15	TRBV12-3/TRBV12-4	CASSPPGTPSYEQYF
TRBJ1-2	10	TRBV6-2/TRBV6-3	CASQGNGYTF
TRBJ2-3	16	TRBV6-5	CASSSSPKASTDTQYF
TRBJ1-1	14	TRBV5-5	CASSLVGVNTEAFF
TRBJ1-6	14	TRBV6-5	CASSYSSSNSPLHF
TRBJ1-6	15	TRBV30	CAWNGQGGYNSPLHF
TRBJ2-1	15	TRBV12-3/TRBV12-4	CASSFREAIGNEQFF
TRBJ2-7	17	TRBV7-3	CASSSLSGGGPYYEQYF
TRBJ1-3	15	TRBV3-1	CASSQDPGSGNTIYF
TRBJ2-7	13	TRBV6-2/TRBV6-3	CASSRTDGDEQYF
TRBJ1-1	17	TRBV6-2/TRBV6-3	CASSYGVGQGVNTEAFF
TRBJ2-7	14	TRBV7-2	CASSLDGGNYEQYF
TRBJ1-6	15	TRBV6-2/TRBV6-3	CASSYLTGGDSPLHF
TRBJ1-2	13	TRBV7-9	CASSVDGPIGYTF
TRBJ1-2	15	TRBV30	CAWSVQIGQGNGYTF
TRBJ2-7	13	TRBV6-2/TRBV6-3	CASRVDRVLEQYF
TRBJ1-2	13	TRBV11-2	CASSPGPGEDYTF
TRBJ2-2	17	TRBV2	CASTNNPATPLTGELFF
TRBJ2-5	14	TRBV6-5	CASSLGQPLETQYF
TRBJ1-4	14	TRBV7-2	CASSLAGVGEKLFF
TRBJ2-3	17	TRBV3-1	CASSPNPGQESQDTQYF
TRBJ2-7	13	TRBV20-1	CSAPDRVSYEQYF